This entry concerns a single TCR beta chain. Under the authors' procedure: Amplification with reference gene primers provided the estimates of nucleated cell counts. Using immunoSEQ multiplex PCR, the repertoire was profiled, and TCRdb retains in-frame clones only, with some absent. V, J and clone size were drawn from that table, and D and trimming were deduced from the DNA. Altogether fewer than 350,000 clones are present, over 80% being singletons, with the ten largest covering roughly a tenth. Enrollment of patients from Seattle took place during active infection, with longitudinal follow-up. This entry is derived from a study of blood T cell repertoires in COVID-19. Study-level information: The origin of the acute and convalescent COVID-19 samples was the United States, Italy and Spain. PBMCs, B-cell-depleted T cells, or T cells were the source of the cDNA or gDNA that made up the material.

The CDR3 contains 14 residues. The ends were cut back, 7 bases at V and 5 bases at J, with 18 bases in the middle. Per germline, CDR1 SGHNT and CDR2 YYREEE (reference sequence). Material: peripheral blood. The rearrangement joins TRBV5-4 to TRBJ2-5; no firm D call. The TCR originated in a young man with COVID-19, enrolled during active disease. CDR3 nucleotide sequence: TGTGCCAGCCACTTTCCCGCTAGTAGGGAGACCCAGTACTTC. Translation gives CASHFPASRETQYF.